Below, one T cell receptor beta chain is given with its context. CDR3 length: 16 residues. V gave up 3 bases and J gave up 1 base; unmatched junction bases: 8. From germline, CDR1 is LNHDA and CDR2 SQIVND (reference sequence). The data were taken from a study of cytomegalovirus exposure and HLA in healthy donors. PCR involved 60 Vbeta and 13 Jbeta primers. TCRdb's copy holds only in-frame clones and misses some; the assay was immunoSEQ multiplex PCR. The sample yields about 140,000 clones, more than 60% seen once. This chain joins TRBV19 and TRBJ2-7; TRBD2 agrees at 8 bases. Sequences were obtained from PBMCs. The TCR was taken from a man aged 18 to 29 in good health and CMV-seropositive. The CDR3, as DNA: TGTGCCAGTAGTATCGGGGGGGGCGGGGGTTCCTACGAGCAGTACTTC. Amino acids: CASSIGGGGGSYEQYF. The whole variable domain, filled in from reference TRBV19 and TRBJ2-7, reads DGGITQSPKYLFRKEGQNVTLSCEQNLNHDAMYWYRQDPGQGLRLIYYSQIVNDFQKGDIAEGYSVSREKKESFPLTVTSAQKNPTAFYLCASSIGGGGGSYEQYFGPGTRLTVT.